The T cell receptor beta chain under discussion was sequenced for a study of blood T cell repertoires in COVID-19. Looking at the study overall: Spain, Italy and the United States supplied samples that represented acute and convalescent COVID-19. From T cells, B-cell-depleted T cells, or PBMCs came the material, which was cDNA or gDNA.

Trimming removed 4 bases from V and 5 bases from J, with 22 bases in between. The CDR3 spans 17 residues. CDR1 SGHDN and CDR2 FVKESK come from the germline V gene. Per the authors' pipeline: Estimates of nucleated cell counts were drawn from the amplification of reference gene primers. Generated by immunoSEQ multiplex PCR, the TCRdb table keeps only in-frame clones and is missing some. V and J calls and clone size come straight from that table; D and trimming were deduced from the DNA. In the table there are about 76,000 clones, 80% of which are singletons. Sequences were obtained from peripheral blood. The genes are TRBV14 and TRBJ2-3; D is possibly TRBD2 (5 bases). This clonotype was obtained from a human donor in a cohort sampled during active COVID-19. CDR3 residues: CASSRSLWTAFRDTQYF. The CDR3, as DNA: TGTGCCAGCAGCCGGTCCCTTTGGACTGCCTTCCGAGATACGCAGTATTTT.